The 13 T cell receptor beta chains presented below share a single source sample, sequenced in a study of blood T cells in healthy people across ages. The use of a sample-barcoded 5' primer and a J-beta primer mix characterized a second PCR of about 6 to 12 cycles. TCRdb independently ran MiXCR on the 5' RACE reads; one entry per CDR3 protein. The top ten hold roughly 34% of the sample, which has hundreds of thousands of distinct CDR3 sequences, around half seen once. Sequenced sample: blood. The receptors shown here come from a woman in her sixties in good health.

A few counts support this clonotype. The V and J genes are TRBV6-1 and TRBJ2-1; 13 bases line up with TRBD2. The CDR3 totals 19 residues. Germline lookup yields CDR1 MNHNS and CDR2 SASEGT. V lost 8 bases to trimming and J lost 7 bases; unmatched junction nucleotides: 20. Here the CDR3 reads CASGKDKTGLAGVVNEQFF. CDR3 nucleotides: TGTGCCAGCGGAAAGGACAAGACTGGACTAGCGGGAGTAGTAAATGAGCAGTTCTTC.

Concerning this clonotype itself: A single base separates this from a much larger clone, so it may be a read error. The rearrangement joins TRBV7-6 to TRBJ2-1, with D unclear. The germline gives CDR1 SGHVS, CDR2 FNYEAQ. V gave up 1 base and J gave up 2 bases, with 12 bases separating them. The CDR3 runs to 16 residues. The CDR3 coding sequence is TGTGCCAGCAGCTTAGTTGTTGGGTCTGCCTACAATGAGCAGTTCTTC. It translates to CASSLVVGSAYNEQFF. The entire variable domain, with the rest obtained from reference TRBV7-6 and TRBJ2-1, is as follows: GAGVSQSPRYKVTKRGQDVALRCDPISGHVSLYWYRQALGQGPEFLTYFNYEAQQDKSGLPNDRFSAERPEGSISTLTIQRTEQRDSAMYRCASSLVVGSAYNEQFFGPGTRLTVL.

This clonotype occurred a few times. CDR3 coding DNA: TGTGCCAGTCGGCGGGACACTGGAAACTATGGCTACACCTTC. Translating it yields CASRRDTGNYGYTF. J is TRBJ1-2 and V is TRBV19; possible D gene TRBD1, 6 bases. Germline V gene data show CDR1 as LNHDA and CDR2 as SQIVND (reference sequence). CDR3 size: 14 residues. V gave up 8 bases and J gave up 2 bases, with 15 bases separating them.

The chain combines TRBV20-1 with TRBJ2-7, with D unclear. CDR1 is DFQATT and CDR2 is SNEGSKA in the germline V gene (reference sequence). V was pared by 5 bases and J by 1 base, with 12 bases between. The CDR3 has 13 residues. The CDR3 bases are TGCAGTGCTCCCAAAGAAAATTCCTACGAGCAGTACTTC. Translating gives CSAPKENSYEQYF.

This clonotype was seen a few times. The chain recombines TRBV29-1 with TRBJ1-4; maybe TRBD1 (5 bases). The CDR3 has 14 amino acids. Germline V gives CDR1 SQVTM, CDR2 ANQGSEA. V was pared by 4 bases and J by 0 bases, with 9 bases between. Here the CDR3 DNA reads TGCAGCGTTGGGGGGGGGACAACTAATGAAAAACTGTTTTTT. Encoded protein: CSVGGGTTNEKLFF.

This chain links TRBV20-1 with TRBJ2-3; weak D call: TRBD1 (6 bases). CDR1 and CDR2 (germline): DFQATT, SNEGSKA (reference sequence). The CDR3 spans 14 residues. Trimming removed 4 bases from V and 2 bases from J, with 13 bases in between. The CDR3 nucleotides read TGCAGTGCTAAGTCAGGGGCACCCACAGATACGCAGTATTTT. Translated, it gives CSAKSGAPTDTQYF.

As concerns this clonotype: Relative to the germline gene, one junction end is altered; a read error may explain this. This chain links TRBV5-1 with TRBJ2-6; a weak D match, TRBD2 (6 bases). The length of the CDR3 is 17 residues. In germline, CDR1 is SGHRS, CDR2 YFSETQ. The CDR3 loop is CASHVGGSSPGADVLTF. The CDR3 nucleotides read TGCGCCAGCCACGTCGGGGGAAGCTCACCTGGGGCCGACGTCCTGACTTTC.

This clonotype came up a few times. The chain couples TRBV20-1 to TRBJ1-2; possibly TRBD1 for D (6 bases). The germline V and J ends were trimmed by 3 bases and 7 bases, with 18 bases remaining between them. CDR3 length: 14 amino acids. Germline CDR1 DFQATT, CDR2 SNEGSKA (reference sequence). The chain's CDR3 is CSARGAGDRGGYTF. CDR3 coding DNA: TGCAGTGCTAGGGGGGCAGGCGATAGGGGTGGCTACACCTTC.

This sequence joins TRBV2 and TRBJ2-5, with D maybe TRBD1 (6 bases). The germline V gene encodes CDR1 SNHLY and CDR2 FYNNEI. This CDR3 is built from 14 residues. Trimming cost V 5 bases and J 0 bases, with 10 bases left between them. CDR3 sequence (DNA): TGTGCCAGCAGTATAACAGGGTACCAAGAGACCCAGTACTTC. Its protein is CASSITGYQETQYF. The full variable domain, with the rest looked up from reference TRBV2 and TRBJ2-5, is EPEVTQTPSHQVTQMGQEVILRCVPISNHLYFYWYRQILGQKVEFLVSFYNNEISEKSEIFDDQFSVERPDGSNFTLKIRSTKLEDSAMYFCASSITGYQETQYFGPGTRLLVL.

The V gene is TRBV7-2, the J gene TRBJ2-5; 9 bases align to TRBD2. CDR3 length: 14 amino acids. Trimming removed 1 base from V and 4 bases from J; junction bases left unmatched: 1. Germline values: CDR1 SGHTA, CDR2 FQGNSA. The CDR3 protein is CASSLEAGGETQYF. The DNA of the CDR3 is TGTGCCAGCAGCTTAGAAGCGGGAGGAGAGACCCAGTACTTC.

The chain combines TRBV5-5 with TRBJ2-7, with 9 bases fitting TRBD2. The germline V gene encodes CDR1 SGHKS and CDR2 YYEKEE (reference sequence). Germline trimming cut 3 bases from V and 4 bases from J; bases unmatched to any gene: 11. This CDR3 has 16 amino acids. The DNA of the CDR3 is TGTGCCAGCAGCTCCCGCGGTAGCGGGAGTAGGTACGAGCAGTACTTC. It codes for CASSSRGSGSRYEQYF.

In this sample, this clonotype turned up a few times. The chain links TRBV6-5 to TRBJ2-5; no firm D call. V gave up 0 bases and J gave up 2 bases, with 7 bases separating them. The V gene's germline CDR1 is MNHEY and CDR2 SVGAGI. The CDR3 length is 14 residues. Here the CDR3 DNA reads TGTGCCAGCAGTTACTCAAACACGCAAGAGACCCAGTACTTC. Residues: CASSYSNTQETQYF.

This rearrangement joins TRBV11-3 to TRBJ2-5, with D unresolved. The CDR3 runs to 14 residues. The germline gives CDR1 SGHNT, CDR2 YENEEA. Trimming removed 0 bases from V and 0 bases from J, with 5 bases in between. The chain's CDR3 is CASSLDSHQETQYF. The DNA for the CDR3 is TGTGCCAGCAGCTTAGACTCCCACCAAGAGACCCAGTACTTC.